A single sample gave rise to the 27 T cell receptor beta chains below, sequenced in a study of OX40 agonist ivuxolimab in advanced cancers. Sequencing used immunoSEQ multiplex PCR; TCRdb keeps in-frame clones, though not all of them. Among some 66,000 clones listed, about three quarters were seen once. Material: CD4+ or CD8+ T cells sorted from blood, obtained in a trial of the OX40 agonist ivuxolimab. The receptor source for this set is an adult with an advanced solid tumor such as melanoma, head and neck, liver or kidney cancer.

The J gene is TRBJ1-2, the V gene TRBV2, with 8 positions matching TRBD1. V shed 5 bases, J shed 7 bases, and the junction held 9 bases outside the gene matches. Per the germline V gene, CDR1 is SNHLY and CDR2 is FYNNEI. The CDR3 is 14 amino acids. The CDR3 sequence is CASSLGQGNRGYTF. CDR3 nucleotide sequence: TGTGCCAGCAGTTTAGGACAGGGAAATCGTGGCTACACCTTC. The full variable domain, completed using reference TRBV2 and TRBJ1-2, is EPEVTQTPSHQVTQMGQEVILRCVPISNHLYFYWYRQILGQKVEFLVSFYNNEISEKSEIFDDQFSVERPDGSNFTLKIRSTKLEDSAMYFCASSLGQGNRGYTFGSGTRLTVV.

This clone was observed once. The chain employs TRBV9 and TRBJ2-3; tentative D call: TRBD2 (5 bases). The germline V and J ends were trimmed by 0 bases and 6 bases, with 11 bases remaining between them. The CDR3 spans 14 residues. Germline assignment: CDR1 SGDLS and CDR2 YYNGEE. CDR3 in amino acids: CASSVEPSSDTQYF. CDR3 bases: TGTGCCAGCAGCGTAGAGCCTAGCAGCGATACGCAGTATTTT.

J is TRBJ2-3 and V is TRBV9, with a weak D call TRBD2 (7 bases). Deletions cut 1 base from V and 6 bases from J, with 15 bases between. Germline V gene data show CDR1 as SGDLS and CDR2 as YYNGEE. The CDR3 is made up of 15 amino acids. CDR3 DNA sequence: TGTGCCAGCAGCGTATCCCCGGGGGGCTGGGATACGCAGTATTTT. Translation gives CASSVSPGGWDTQYF.

Only one count was recorded for this clone. The V and J genes are TRBV15 and TRBJ1-1; no clear D gene. This CDR3 has 14 amino acids. Germline V gives CDR1 LNHNV, CDR2 YYDKDF (reference sequence). V was shortened by 4 bases and J by 1 base, with 10 bases between the two germline ends. The CDR3 loop reads CATSIVGRNTEAFF. The CDR3 coding sequence is TGTGCCACCAGCATTGTAGGTCGGAACACTGAAGCTTTCTTT.

The chain combines TRBV6-1 with TRBJ2-7; the D is unclear. The length of the CDR3 is 15 residues. V lost 4 bases and J 2 bases, leaving 15 bases between the germline ends. Germline V gene data show CDR1 as MNHNS and CDR2 as SASEGT. The CDR3 sequence: CASSVVVIATYEQYF. In DNA, the CDR3 is TGTGCCAGCAGTGTCGTAGTAATCGCCACCTACGAGCAGTACTTC.

CDR3 residues: CASSSALAGAGELFF. The CDR3 DNA is TGTGCCAGCAGTTCCGCTCTAGCGGGGGCCGGGGAGCTGTTTTTT. The gene calls are TRBV6-5 and TRBJ2-2, with 10 bases fitting TRBD2. The germline CDR1 and CDR2 sequences are MNHEY and SVGAGI. The CDR3 loop spans 15 amino acids. The J segment lost 6 bases and the V segment lost 4 bases, leaving 5 bases of the junction unmatched.

The rearrangement joins TRBV4-1 to TRBJ2-7; TRBD1 matches at 9 bases. Germline CDR1 is MGHRA and CDR2 is YSYEKL. The CDR3 runs to 14 residues. J gave up 1 base and V 4 bases, and 2 bases lay outside the gene matches. CDR3 bases: TGCGCCAGCAGCCGGGACAGGGTGTCCTACGAGCAGTACTTC. Protein sequence: CASSRDRVSYEQYF.

This clone was recorded at least ten times. The V call is TRBV6-6, the J call TRBJ1-2, with D hard to call. Germline V CDR1 and CDR2: MNHNY, SVGAGI (reference sequence). There are 11 residues in the CDR3. V was cut by 0 bases and J by 8 bases, with 4 bases left in between. The CDR3 is CASSYSYGYTF. DNA for the CDR3: TGTGCCAGCAGTTACTCATACGGCTACACCTTC.

V usage is TRBV19 and J usage is TRBJ1-6, with D uncertain. V lost 5 bases and J lost 7, with 12 bases in between. The germline gives CDR1 LNHDA, CDR2 SQIVND (reference sequence). The CDR3 spans 14 residues. As DNA, the CDR3 is TGTGCCAGTAGTTTGGGGTTCGGGAATTCACCCCTCCACTTT. This codes for CASSLGFGNSPLHF.

The chain combines TRBV10-3 with TRBJ2-7; perhaps TRBD1 as D (5 bases). This CDR3 region has 13 residues. The V gene's germline CDR1 is ENHRY and CDR2 SYGVKD. The ends were cut back, 3 bases at V and 9 bases at J, with 15 bases in the middle. CDR3 loop: CAISDSRQFGQYF. CDR3 DNA sequence: TGTGCCATCAGTGATAGCCGACAGTTCGGGCAGTACTTC.

V usage is TRBV2 and J usage is TRBJ1-2; maybe TRBD1 (6 bases). The V gene lost 1 base and the J gene lost 8 bases, with 17 bases spanning the gap. From germline, CDR1 is SNHLY and CDR2 FYNNEI. The CDR3 extends over 15 amino acids. The CDR3 DNA is TGTGCCAGCAGTGAAGACCCTACAGGGTACGCCGGCTACACCTTC. This encodes CASSEDPTGYAGYTF.

V usage is TRBV9 and J usage is TRBJ2-1; 11 bases fit TRBD2. This CDR3 is 17 amino acids long. The J segment lost 6 bases and the V segment lost 4 bases, leaving 12 bases of the junction unmatched. Germline V CDR1 and CDR2: SGDLS, YYNGEE. The CDR3 DNA is TGTGCCAGCAGCTCTCACCCAATAGCGGGGGGGCGCAATGAGCAGTTCTTC. Protein product: CASSSHPIAGGRNEQFF.

This CDR3 is CASSQTASCPPRSTTNEKLFF. CDR3 nucleotide sequence: TGCGCCAGCAGTCAGACAGCCTCGTGTCCTCCCAGAAGCACAACTAATGAAAAACTGTTTTTT. The J gene is TRBJ1-4, the V gene TRBV23-1, with D possibly being TRBD1 (5 bases). TRBV23-1 is placed among ORFs of uncertain function. V was pared by 3 bases and J by 0 bases, with 26 bases between. The CDR3 is 21 amino acids.

The chain's CDR3 is CASSLAGGSSEQYF. CDR3 bases: TGTGCCAGCAGCTTAGCGGGGGGGTCTTCTGAGCAGTACTTC. This chain uses TRBV7-6 with TRBJ2-7, with TRBD2 matching 7 bases. Germline V gene data show CDR1 as SGHVS and CDR2 as FNYEAQ. This CDR3 has 14 residues. Unmatched junction bases numbered 6, after V lost 0 bases and J lost 7 bases.

The genes are TRBV6-6 and TRBJ2-7; D is perhaps TRBD1 or TRBD2 (6 bases each). The CDR3 runs to 11 residues. Per germline, CDR1 MNHNY and CDR2 SVGAGI (reference sequence). Trimming stripped 8 bases from V and 7 bases from J, with 12 bases between. The CDR3 coding sequence is TGTGCCAGCGGGGGGCAGGGGGAGCAGTACTTC. Translating it yields CASGGQGEQYF.

The sample holds a few counts of this clone. This chain uses TRBV6-1 with TRBJ2-2; D uncertain. The length of the CDR3 is 14 residues. V was clipped by 6 bases and J by 6 bases, with 14 bases between them. Germline V CDR1 and CDR2: MNHNS, SASEGT. The CDR3, as DNA: TGTGCCAGCAGCCCCCAGTTCGGGCCCGGGGAGCTGTTTTTT. Its protein is CASSPQFGPGELFF.

The V call is TRBV7-9, the J call TRBJ1-2; D is uncertain. This CDR3 spans 15 amino acids. Germline V gives CDR1 SEHNR, CDR2 FQNEAQ (reference sequence). The ends were cut back, 1 base at V and 8 bases at J, with 17 bases in the middle. In DNA form, the CDR3 reads TGTGCCAGCAGCTTAGAGGCAGGTCGAATAGGAGGCTACACCTTC. Translating it yields CASSLEAGRIGGYTF.

In DNA form, the CDR3 reads TGTGCCAGCAGCCCTGGGCGGGGCAATCAGCCCCAGCATTTT. It codes for CASSPGRGNQPQHF. The chain is built from TRBV5-5 and TRBJ1-5, with D hard to call. This CDR3 is 14 amino acids long. Germline CDR1 and CDR2: SGHKS and YYEKEE (reference sequence). V dropped 4 bases and J dropped 2 bases, with 10 bases sitting between them.

The chain links TRBV2 to TRBJ2-3; 10 nucleotides line up with TRBD2. The CDR3 is 18 residues long. CDR1 and CDR2 from the germline V gene are SNHLY and FYNNEI. J lost 2 bases, V lost 5 bases, and 13 bases had no gene match. The CDR3 sequence is CASSPVIAGGRLTDTQYF. CDR3 DNA: TGTGCCAGCAGTCCCGTGATAGCGGGGGGACGGCTCACAGATACGCAGTATTTT.

This chain uses TRBV20-1 with TRBJ1-2; the match to TRBD1 covers 7 bases. The CDR3 runs 11 residues. With 8 bases clipped from V and 6 bases from J, the junction kept 6 bases outside the gene matches. Germline V gene sequence: CDR1 DFQATT, CDR2 SNEGSKA (reference sequence). The CDR3 is CSSGTVDGYTF. CDR3 coding DNA: TGCAGTTCGGGGACAGTGGATGGCTACACCTTC.

This chain links TRBV30 with TRBJ1-2; no definite D call. The CDR3 has 11 residues. V shed 3 bases and J shed 6 bases, with 8 bases lying between them. Germline CDR1 and CDR2: GTSNPN and SVGIG (reference sequence). This chain's CDR3 is CAWRVADGYTF. The CDR3 DNA follows: TGTGCCTGGAGAGTGGCAGATGGCTACACCTTC.

This clone came up once. The CDR3 bases are TGTGCCATCAGGGGGCCCGGGGGAGGGAAGAACACTGAAGCTTTCTTT. Translation gives CAIRGPGGGKNTEAFF. The chain carries TRBV10-3 and TRBJ1-1, with a tentative D call TRBD1 (5 bases). There are 16 residues in the CDR3. Between the trimmed V and J ends, which lost 6 bases and 1 base, there was a span of 18 bases. CDR1 and CDR2 from the germline V gene are ENHRY and SYGVKD.

V usage is TRBV7-8 and J usage is TRBJ1-4; 8 bases fit TRBD1. After removal of 5 bases from V and 3 bases from J, the junction contained 8 bases not matched to a gene. Germline loops: CDR1 SGHVS, CDR2 FQNEAQ. The CDR3 length is 16 residues. The CDR3 DNA reads as TGTGCCAGCAGCCCGAGACAGGGGATACCTAATGAAAAACTGTTTTTT. It specifies CASSPRQGIPNEKLFF.

V is TRBV5-1 and J is TRBJ1-1, with 7 bases that match TRBD1. This CDR3 contains 16 residues. V gave up 0 bases and J gave up 0 bases; unmatched junction bases: 5. Germline V gene data show CDR1 as SGHRS and CDR2 as YFSETQ. CDR3 sequence (DNA): TGCGCCAGCAGCTTGGGGACCGGGACAGTGAACACTGAAGCTTTCTTT. Encoded protein: CASSLGTGTVNTEAFF. The full variable domain, in which reference TRBV5-1 and TRBJ1-1 provide the parts outside the CDR3, is KAGVTQTPRYLIKTRGQQVTLSCSPISGHRSVSWYQQTPGQGLQFLFEYFSETQRNKGNFPGRFSGRQFSNSRSEMNVSTLELGDSALYLCASSLGTGTVNTEAFFGQGTRLTVV.

The J gene is TRBJ2-3, the V gene TRBV7-3; TRBD2 might be the D (6 bases). The V gene lost 5 bases and the J gene lost 6 bases, with 15 bases spanning the gap. From germline, CDR1 is SGHTA and CDR2 FQGTGA. The CDR3 covers 14 residues. The CDR3 sequence: CASSPAGGDDTQYF. Written as DNA, the CDR3 is TGTGCCAGCAGCCCGGCCGGCGGGGACGATACGCAGTATTTT.

The chain has TRBV10-3 and TRBJ2-1, with TRBD2 matching 11 bases. V lost 2 bases, J lost 7 bases, and 10 bases stayed unmatched. Per the germline V gene, CDR1 is ENHRY and CDR2 is SYGVKD. This CDR3 is 17 amino acids long. In DNA, the CDR3 is TGTGCCATCAGTGAGAGTAATAGCGGGAGGGTCCGGAATGAGCAGTTCTTC. Its protein is CAISESNSGRVRNEQFF.

This chain uses TRBV29-1 with TRBJ2-1; D may match TRBD1 or TRBD2 (5 bases each). Germline assignment: CDR1 SQVTM and CDR2 ANQGSEA. Trimming shortened V by 4 bases and J by 13 bases, and 20 bases separated the two germline ends. The CDR3 is made up of 13 amino acids. DNA of the CDR3: TGCAGCGTTGCTATCGGGGCGGGCCAGACTCAGTTCTTC. Translation gives CSVAIGAGQTQFF.